Listed below are T cell receptor beta chains from one sample, sequenced in a study of T cells after yellow fever vaccination. Each CDR3 protein is one row after TCRdb ran MiXCR on the 5' RACE reads. This sample has 550,000 or so distinct CDR3 sequences; roughly 21% occur once, and the top ten carry around an eighth. The starting material was PBMCs, obtained 15 days after the yellow fever booster vaccination. These receptors originate from a man aged 25 to 40 who received the YFV17D yellow fever vaccine. CDR3s include the opening cysteine and the closing phenylalanine or tryptophan. D genes are given only for firm matches. The size field is filled for only some rows; it gives once, few, many or a size class.

V gene	D gene	J gene	clone size	CDR3 DNA	CDR3 protein
TRBV29-1	-	TRBJ2-3	-	TGCAGCGCTAAGGGATACACAGATACGCAGTATTTT	CSAKGYTDTQYF
TRBV12-3/TRBV12-4	-	TRBJ2-3	-	TGTGCCAGCACCCTTCCCACCACAGATACGCAGTATTTT	CASTLPTTDTQYF
TRBV7-9	-	TRBJ1-1	few	TGTGCCAGCAGCACCTTGGACACTGAAGCTTTCTTT	CASSTLDTEAFF
TRBV6-1	TRBD2	TRBJ2-7	-	TGTGCCACCCAGACTAGCGGGAGGTACGAGCAGTACTTC	CATQTSGRYEQYF
TRBV7-2	-	TRBJ2-1	-	TGTGCCAGCAGCTTAGCGCCAGGGAGGATATCGGGATACAATGAGCAGTTCTTC	CASSLAPGRISGYNEQFF
TRBV27	TRBD2	TRBJ2-5	few	TGTGCCAGCAGTTTTATTAAAACGGGAGGGCCGCAGGGAGAGACCCAGTACTTC	CASSFIKTGGPQGETQYF
TRBV27	-	TRBJ2-2	-	TGTGCCAGCACCGAGGGCTCTGGGGCCGGGGAGCTGTTTTTT	CASTEGSGAGELFF
TRBV7-2	-	TRBJ1-2	few	TGTGCCAGCAGCTATCGGACAGACTATGGCTACACCTTC	CASSYRTDYGYTF
TRBV1	-	TRBJ2-1	-	TGCACCAGCAGCCAAGACCTATTAGGGGAGCAGTTCTTC	CTSSQDLLGEQFF
TRBV7-2	-	TRBJ2-7	few	TGTGCCAGCAGCCCCGCGACGGAAGCTTACGAGCAGTACTTC	CASSPATEAYEQYF
TRBV28	-	TRBJ2-1	-	TGTGCCGTGTTTAGCGGCGATGAGCAGTTCTTC	CAVFSGDEQFF
TRBV20-1	-	TRBJ1-2	few	TGCAGTGCACCCGGCCAGGGGAGCGAGGGCTACACCTTC	CSAPGQGSEGYTF
TRBV4-3	-	TRBJ1-6	-	TGCGCCAGCAGCCAAGACGTTAGGGGCGGGGATTCACCCCTCCACTTT	CASSQDVRGGDSPLHF
TRBV29-1	-	TRBJ2-7	few	TGCAGCGTTGAAGAATCCACCTACGAGCAGTACTTC	CSVEESTYEQYF
TRBV6-6	-	TRBJ1-4	few	TGTGCCAGCGTGGCAACTAATGAAAAACTGTTTTTT	CASVATNEKLFF
TRBV5-1	-	TRBJ1-5	once	TGCGCCAGCAGACTCGACAACAATCAGCCCCAGCATTTT	CASRLDNNQPQHF
TRBV29-1	TRBD2	TRBJ2-1	few	TGCAGCGTGGACCCGGGACTAGCGGGCCTCAATGAGCAGTTCTTC	CSVDPGLAGLNEQFF
TRBV5-6	-	TRBJ2-7	many	TGTGCCAGCAGCTTGGGGGGCAGGACGGACTACGAGCAGTACTTC	CASSLGGRTDYEQYF
TRBV5-8	-	TRBJ2-5	many	TGTGCCAGCAGCTTCCTGAATAGAGGGGAGACCCAGTACTTC	CASSFLNRGETQYF
TRBV18	TRBD1	TRBJ2-7	few	TGTGCCAGCTCACCACTGGGACAGAGCTCCTACGAGCAGTACTTC	CASSPLGQSSYEQYF
TRBV5-6	-	TRBJ2-7	-	TGTGCCAGCAGCTCGAATACATGGACGCAAAAGGACTACGAGCAGTACTTC	CASSSNTWTQKDYEQYF
TRBV5-1	-	TRBJ2-3	few	TGCGCCAGCAAGGGCTACGGCACAGATACGCAGTATTTT	CASKGYGTDTQYF
TRBV7-2	TRBD2	TRBJ2-1	many	TGTGCCAGCAGCTTAAGAGCGGGGAACAATGAGCAGTTCTTC	CASSLRAGNNEQFF
TRBV9	-	TRBJ1-4	few	TGTGCCAGCAGCGTAGGCCCAGCGGGGCATGGCGAAAAACTGTTTTTT	CASSVGPAGHGEKLFF
TRBV27	TRBD1	TRBJ2-7	-	TGTGCCAGCAGTTCCCATGGACAGGGGGTATACGAGCAGTACTTC	CASSSHGQGVYEQYF
TRBV28	-	TRBJ2-3	few	TGTGCCAGCCTATTGTCAGATACGCAGTATTTT	CASLLSDTQYF
TRBV12-3/TRBV12-4	-	TRBJ2-7	few	TGTGCCAGCAGTTTTCACGAGCAGTACTTC	CASSFHEQYF
TRBV4-3	-	TRBJ1-4	few	TGCGCCAGCAGCACCGTATTGGCCCAGGGTGAAAAACTGTTTTTT	CASSTVLAQGEKLFF
TRBV6-1	TRBD1	TRBJ1-2	-	TGTGCCAGCAGTGAAGTACAGGGGAATGGCTACACCTTC	CASSEVQGNGYTF
TRBV10-3	TRBD1	TRBJ1-5	-	TGTGCCATCAGTCCACAGGGGTGGCAGCCCCAGCATTTT	CAISPQGWQPQHF
TRBV7-9	-	TRBJ2-2	few	TGTGCCAGCAGCTTATTCGATAACACCGGGGAGCTGTTTTTT	CASSLFDNTGELFF
TRBV20-1	-	TRBJ2-2	-	TGCAGTGCTAGATCCCTAGCGACAGTCACCGGGGAGCTGTTTTTT	CSARSLATVTGELFF
TRBV20-1	TRBD1	TRBJ2-7	-	TGCAGTGCTAGAGCCTCTACAGGGGTGACGTACGAGCAGTACTTC	CSARASTGVTYEQYF
TRBV30	-	TRBJ2-2	few	TGTGCCTGGACACGGGACACCGGGGAGCTGTTTTTT	CAWTRDTGELFF
TRBV5-4	TRBD2	TRBJ2-3	few	TGTGCCACGCAGCGGGAGGCCACAGATACGCAGTATTTT	CATQREATDTQYF
TRBV10-2	TRBD2	TRBJ2-1	few	TGCGCCAGCAGTGAGGTAGCGGGAGCCCTCAATGAGCAGTTCTTC	CASSEVAGALNEQFF
TRBV20-1	-	TRBJ2-1	-	TGCAGTGCTAAGGGACTCCCATCATATCTCGATGAGCAGTTCTTC	CSAKGLPSYLDEQFF
TRBV6-5	TRBD2	TRBJ2-1	-	TGTGCCAGCAGTTGGCGACTATCGGGAGGGGGTAATGAGCAGTTCTTC	CASSWRLSGGGNEQFF
TRBV20-1	-	TRBJ2-3	-	TGCAGTGCTAAGCTTCACACAGATACGCAGTATTTT	CSAKLHTDTQYF
TRBV20-1	-	TRBJ2-3	-	TGCAGGGGCCCAGATACGCAGTATTTT	CRGPDTQYF
TRBV7-2	-	TRBJ2-3	few	TGTGCCAGCGGTAGGGCCTCGCAGTATTTT	CASGRASQYF
TRBV5-1	-	TRBJ2-7	few	TGCGCCAGCAGCTTGGTGGCTAGTCCCCGCGAGCAGTACTTC	CASSLVASPREQYF
TRBV18	-	TRBJ2-3	-	TGTGCCAGCTCACCTCGACAGATTTCTTCCACAGATACGCAGTATTTT	CASSPRQISSTDTQYF
TRBV12-3/TRBV12-4	-	TRBJ2-7	many	TGTGCCAGCAGCTTAGGGGTGAGCTCCTACGAGCAGTACTTC	CASSLGVSSYEQYF
TRBV7-6	-	TRBJ2-3	-	TGTGCCAGCAGCACTCTATCCCAGTCGAGCGGGAGCACAGATACGCAGTATTTT	CASSTLSQSSGSTDTQYF
TRBV6-1	-	TRBJ1-1	few	TGTGCCAGCACTCCTTCCCACACTCCTGAAGCTTTCTTT	CASTPSHTPEAFF
TRBV6-5	-	TRBJ2-7	-	TGTGCCAGCAGTTATTCCCGGGACACATCCTACGAGCAGTACTTC	CASSYSRDTSYEQYF
TRBV12-3/TRBV12-4	TRBD2	TRBJ2-1	few	TGTGCCAGCAGTCCGGCTAGCGGGGCCTCGTATGAGCAGTTCTTC	CASSPASGASYEQFF
TRBV7-2	-	TRBJ1-2	many	TGTGCCAGCAGCCCCGTCTATGGCTACACCTTC	CASSPVYGYTF
TRBV20-1	TRBD2	TRBJ2-3	few	TGCAGTGCTCAGGGACTAGGAGGGAACACAGATACGCAGTATTTT	CSAQGLGGNTDTQYF
TRBV4-2	TRBD1	TRBJ2-2	few	TGTGCCAGCAGCGGCGGATCCCCAGGGGGCATAGCGAACACCGGGGAGCTGTTTTTT	CASSGGSPGGIANTGELFF
TRBV20-1	TRBD2	TRBJ2-7	-	TGCAGTGCCTCCGGGGATTGGCGGGAGCGGAGGGAGCAGTACTTC	CSASGDWRERREQYF
TRBV5-1	TRBD2	TRBJ2-2	-	TGCGCCAGCAGCTTGGTAGCGGGAGAGGGAAGGGAGCTGTTTTTT	CASSLVAGEGRELFF
TRBV2	-	TRBJ2-3	-	TGTGCCAGCAGTGAATACGAGCTTGCCTCATTT	CASSEYELASF
TRBV6-1	-	TRBJ2-4	-	TGTGCCAGCTGGGGGGGGGACATAGCCAAAAACATTCAGTACTTC	CASWGGDIAKNIQYF
TRBV23-1	TRBD2	TRBJ2-3	-	TGCGCCAGCAGAACGGTGCTAGCGGGATGGGAGGAGGCGGCAGATACGCAGTATTTT	CASRTVLAGWEEAADTQYF